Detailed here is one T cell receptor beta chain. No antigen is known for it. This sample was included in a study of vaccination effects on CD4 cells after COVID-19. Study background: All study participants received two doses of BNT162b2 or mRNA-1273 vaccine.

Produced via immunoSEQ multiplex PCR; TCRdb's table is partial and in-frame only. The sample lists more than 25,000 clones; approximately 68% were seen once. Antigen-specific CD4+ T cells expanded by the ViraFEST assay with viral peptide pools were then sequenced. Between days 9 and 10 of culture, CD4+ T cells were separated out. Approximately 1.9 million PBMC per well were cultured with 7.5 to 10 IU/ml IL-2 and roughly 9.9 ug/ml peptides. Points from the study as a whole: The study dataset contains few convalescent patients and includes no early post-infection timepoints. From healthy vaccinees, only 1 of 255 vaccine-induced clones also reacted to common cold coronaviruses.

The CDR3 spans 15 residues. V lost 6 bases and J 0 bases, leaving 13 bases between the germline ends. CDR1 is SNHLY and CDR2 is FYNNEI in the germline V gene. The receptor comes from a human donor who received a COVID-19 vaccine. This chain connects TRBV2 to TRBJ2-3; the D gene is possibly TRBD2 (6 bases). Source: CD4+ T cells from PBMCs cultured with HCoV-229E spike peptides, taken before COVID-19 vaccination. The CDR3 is CASREAEGSTDTQYF. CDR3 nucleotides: TGTGCCAGCAGGGAGGCGGAGGGGAGCACAGATACGCAGTATTTT.